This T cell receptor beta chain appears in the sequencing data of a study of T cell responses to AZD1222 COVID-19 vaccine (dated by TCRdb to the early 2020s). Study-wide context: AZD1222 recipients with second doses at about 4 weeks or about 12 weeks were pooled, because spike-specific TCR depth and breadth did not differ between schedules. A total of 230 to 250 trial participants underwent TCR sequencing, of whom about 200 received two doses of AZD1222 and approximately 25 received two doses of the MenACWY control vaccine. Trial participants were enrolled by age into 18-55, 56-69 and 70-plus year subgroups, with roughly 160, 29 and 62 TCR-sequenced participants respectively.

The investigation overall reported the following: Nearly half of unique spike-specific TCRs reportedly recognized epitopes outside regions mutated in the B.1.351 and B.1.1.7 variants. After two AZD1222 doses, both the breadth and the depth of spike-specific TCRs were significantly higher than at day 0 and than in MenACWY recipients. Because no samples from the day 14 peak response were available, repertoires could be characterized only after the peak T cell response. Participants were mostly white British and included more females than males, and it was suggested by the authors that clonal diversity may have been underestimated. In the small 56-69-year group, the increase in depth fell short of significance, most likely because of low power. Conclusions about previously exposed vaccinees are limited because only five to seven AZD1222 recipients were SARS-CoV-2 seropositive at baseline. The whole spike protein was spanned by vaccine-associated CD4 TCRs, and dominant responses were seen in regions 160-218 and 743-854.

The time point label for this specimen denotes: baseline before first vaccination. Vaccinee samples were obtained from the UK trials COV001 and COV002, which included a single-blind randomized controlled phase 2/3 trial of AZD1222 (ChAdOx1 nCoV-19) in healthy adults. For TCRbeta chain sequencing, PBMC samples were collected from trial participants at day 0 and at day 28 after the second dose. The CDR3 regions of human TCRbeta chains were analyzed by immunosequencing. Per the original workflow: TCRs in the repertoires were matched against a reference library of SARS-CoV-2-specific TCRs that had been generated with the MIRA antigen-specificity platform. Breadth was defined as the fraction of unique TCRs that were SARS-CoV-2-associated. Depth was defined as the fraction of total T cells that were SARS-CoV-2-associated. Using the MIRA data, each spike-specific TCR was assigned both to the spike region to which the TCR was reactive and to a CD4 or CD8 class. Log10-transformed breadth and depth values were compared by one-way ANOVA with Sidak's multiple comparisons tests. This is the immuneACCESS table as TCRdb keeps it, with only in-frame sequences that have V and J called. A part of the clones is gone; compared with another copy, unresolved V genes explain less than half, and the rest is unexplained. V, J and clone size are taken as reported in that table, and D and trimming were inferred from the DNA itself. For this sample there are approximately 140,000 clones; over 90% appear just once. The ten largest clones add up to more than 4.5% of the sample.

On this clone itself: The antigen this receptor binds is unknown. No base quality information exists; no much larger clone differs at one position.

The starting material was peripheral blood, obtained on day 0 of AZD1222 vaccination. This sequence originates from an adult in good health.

The CDR3 corresponds to CASSQNRQGADGYTF. The sequenced DNA: TGTGCCAGCAGCCAAAACCGCCAGGGGGCGGATGGCTACACCTTC. The chain employs TRBV4-2 and TRBJ1-2; the central 8 bases match TRBD1. According to the germline V gene, CDR1 reads LGHNA and CDR2 reads YNFKEQ. From cysteine to phenylalanine, the CDR3 is 15 amino acids long. Solely the CDR3 DNA is kept, with 45 bases framed from the first base. V is trimmed back by 2 bases and J by 6 bases, and the junction contains 8 bases that no gene match accounts for.